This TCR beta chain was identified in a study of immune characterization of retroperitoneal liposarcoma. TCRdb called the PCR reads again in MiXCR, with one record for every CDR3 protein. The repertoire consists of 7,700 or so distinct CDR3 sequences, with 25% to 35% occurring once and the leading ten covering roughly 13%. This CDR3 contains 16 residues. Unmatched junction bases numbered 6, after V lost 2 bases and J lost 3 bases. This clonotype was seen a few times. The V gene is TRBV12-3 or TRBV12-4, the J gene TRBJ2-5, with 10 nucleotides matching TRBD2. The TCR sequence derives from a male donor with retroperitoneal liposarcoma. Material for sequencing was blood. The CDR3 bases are TGTGCCAGCAGTTTACAGCTAGCGGGAGATGAAGAGACCCAGTACTTC. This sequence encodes CASSLQLAGDEETQYF.